This TCR beta chain came from a study of T cells after yellow fever vaccination. Whole-study context: Low-cell-number fractions were prepared with SMART-Seq v4 Ultra Low Input.

Trimming pared 4 bases from V and 2 bases from J, leaving 10 bases between. Looked up from germline, CDR1 is ENHRY and CDR2 is SYGVKD. The CDR3 is 14 residues long. One entry per CDR3 protein, called by TCRdb with MiXCR from the 5' RACE reads. The table lists some 260,000 distinct CDR3 sequences, 5.2% of them singletons. The origin of this receptor is a man younger than 35 who received the YFV17D yellow fever vaccine. The V and J genes are TRBV10-3 and TRBJ2-3; weak D call: TRBD1 (6 bases). The sample here was CD4+ T cells sorted from PBMCs, taken on the day of the yellow fever booster vaccination. The CDR3 loop reads CAISGGPYTDTQYF. Here the CDR3 DNA reads TGTGCCATCAGTGGGGGGCCATACACAGATACGCAGTATTTT.